The following is a T cell receptor beta chain sequence with its context. The antigen is not known. Germline V lookup: CDR1 LGHNA, CDR2 YSLEER. The CDR3 is 15 amino acids. The data stem from a study of PD-1 blockade in classical Hodgkin lymphoma. Overall study findings and caveats: There was a significant rise in CD4+ TCR diversity by C4D1, with no such rise for CD8+.

This table comes from immunoSEQ multiplex PCR, and its TCRdb copy is limited to in-frame clones, with some not included. The sample has approximately 59,000 clones, approximately 90% seen once. Autologous stem cell transplantation was followed by relapse in every patient, and brentuximab vedotin exposure varied. The sequences come from peripheral blood mononuclear cells (PBMCs), collected before the second cycle of nivolumab. This sequence was found in a human donor with classical Hodgkin lymphoma. The chain carries TRBV4-3 and TRBJ2-5; a weak D match, TRBD2 (5 bases). The J call may be faulty, since TRBJ2-7 better matches the DNA end. The CDR3 DNA is TGCGCCAGCAGCCAAGGTCTTGTGGGAGTTAGCGAGCAGTACTTC. This sequence encodes CASSQGLVGVSEQYF.